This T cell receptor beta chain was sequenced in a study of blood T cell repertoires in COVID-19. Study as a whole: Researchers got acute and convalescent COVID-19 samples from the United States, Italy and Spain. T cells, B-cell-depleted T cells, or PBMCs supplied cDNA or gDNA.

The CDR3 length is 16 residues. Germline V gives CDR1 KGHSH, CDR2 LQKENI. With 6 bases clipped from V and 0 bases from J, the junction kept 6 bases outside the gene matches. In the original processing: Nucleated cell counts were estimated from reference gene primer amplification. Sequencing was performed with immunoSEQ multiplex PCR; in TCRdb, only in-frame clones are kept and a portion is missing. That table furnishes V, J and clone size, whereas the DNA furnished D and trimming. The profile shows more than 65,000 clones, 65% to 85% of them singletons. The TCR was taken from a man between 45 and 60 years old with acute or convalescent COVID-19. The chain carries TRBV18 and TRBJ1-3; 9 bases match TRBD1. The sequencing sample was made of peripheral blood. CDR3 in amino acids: CASSRTGAGSGNTIYF. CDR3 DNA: TGTGCCAGCTCTAGGACAGGGGCAGGCTCTGGAAACACCATATATTTT.